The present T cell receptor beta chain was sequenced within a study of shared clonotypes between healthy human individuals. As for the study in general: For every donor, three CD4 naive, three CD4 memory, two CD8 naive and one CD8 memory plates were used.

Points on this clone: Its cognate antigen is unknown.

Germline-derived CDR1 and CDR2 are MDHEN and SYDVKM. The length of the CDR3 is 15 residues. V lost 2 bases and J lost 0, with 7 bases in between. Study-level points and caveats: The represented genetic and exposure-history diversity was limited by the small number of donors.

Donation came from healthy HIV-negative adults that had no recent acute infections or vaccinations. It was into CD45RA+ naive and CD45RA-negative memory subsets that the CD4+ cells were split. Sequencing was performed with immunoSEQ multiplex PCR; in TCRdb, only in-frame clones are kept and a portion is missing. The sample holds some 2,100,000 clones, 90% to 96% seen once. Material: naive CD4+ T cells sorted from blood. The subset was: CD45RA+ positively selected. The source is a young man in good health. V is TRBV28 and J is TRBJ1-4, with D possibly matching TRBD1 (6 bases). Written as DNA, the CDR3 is TGTGCCAGCAGTTTAGGACAGTCAACTAATGAAAAACTGTTTTTT. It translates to CASSLGQSTNEKLFF.